These T cell receptor beta chains were read from a single sample in a study of PD-1 blockade in classical Hodgkin lymphoma. Produced via immunoSEQ multiplex PCR; TCRdb's table is partial and in-frame only. The sample contains approximately 4,300 clones, more than 55% of which appear only once. Sequenced material: peripheral blood mononuclear cells (PBMCs), taken at baseline. The receptors were sampled from a human donor with classical Hodgkin lymphoma. Each CDR3 is given with its conserved first and last residue. The D gene is left open where the match is weak. Clone size is given for some rows only: seen once, a few or many times, or a class if the clone is expanded.

len: 11
abundance: .
d_gene: .
j_gene: TRBJ1-5
v_gene: TRBV28
CDR3nt: TGTGCCAGCAGAGCGGATCAGCCCCAGCATTTT
CDR3aa: CASRADQPQHF

len: 15
abundance: .
d_gene: .
j_gene: TRBJ2-5
v_gene: TRBV5-8
CDR3nt: TGTGCCAGCAGCTTGGGGTCGCCAGGCGGGGAGACCCAGTACTTC
CDR3aa: CASSLGSPGGETQYF

len: 14
abundance: .
d_gene: TRBD2
j_gene: TRBJ2-1
v_gene: TRBV27
CDR3nt: TGTGCCAGCAGTTTAAGTGCGGGAGGGGGTGAGCAGTTCTTC
CDR3aa: CASSLSAGGGEQFF

len: 15
abundance: .
d_gene: .
j_gene: TRBJ2-5
v_gene: TRBV19
CDR3nt: TGTGCCAGTAGTATAGCCCTCCGACTGGGGGAGACCCAGTACTTC
CDR3aa: CASSIALRLGETQYF

len: 14
abundance: few
d_gene: TRBD2
j_gene: TRBJ2-2
v_gene: TRBV11-3
CDR3nt: TGTGCCAGCAGCCCAACTAGCGGGGGTGGTGTGCTGTTTTTT
CDR3aa: CASSPTSGGGVLFF

len: 15
abundance: .
d_gene: .
j_gene: TRBJ1-5
v_gene: TRBV30
CDR3nt: TGTGCCTGGAGTGTTAGAGGGACACTCAATCAGCCCCAGCATTTT
CDR3aa: CAWSVRGTLNQPQHF

len: 16
abundance: once
d_gene: TRBD2
j_gene: TRBJ2-5
v_gene: TRBV19
CDR3nt: TGTGCCAGTAGTGAAACTAGCGGGTACTGGGGAGAGACCCAGTACTTC
CDR3aa: CASSETSGYWGETQYF

len: 14
abundance: .
d_gene: TRBD1
j_gene: TRBJ2-4
v_gene: TRBV11-2
CDR3nt: TGTGCCAGCAGCTTACATGGACAGGGGAACATTCAGTACTTC
CDR3aa: CASSLHGQGNIQYF

len: 16
abundance: few
d_gene: TRBD2
j_gene: TRBJ2-1
v_gene: TRBV7-9
CDR3nt: TGTGCCAGCAGCTCTCGGACTAGCGCGGTGAGAAATGAGCAGTTCTTC
CDR3aa: CASSSRTSAVRNEQFF

len: 14
abundance: .
d_gene: .
j_gene: TRBJ1-2
v_gene: TRBV7-9
CDR3nt: TGTGCCAGCAGCTCTTCAGGGGTTAACTATGGCTACACCTTC
CDR3aa: CASSSSGVNYGYTF

len: 12
abundance: .
d_gene: .
j_gene: TRBJ2-7
v_gene: TRBV11-2
CDR3nt: TGTGCCAGCAGCCCACGACCCTACGAGCAGTACTTC
CDR3aa: CASSPRPYEQYF

len: 14
abundance: .
d_gene: .
j_gene: TRBJ1-2
v_gene: TRBV6-6
CDR3nt: TGTGCCAGCAGTGCGGGGGGGGGTAACTATGGCTACACCTTC
CDR3aa: CASSAGGGNYGYTF

len: 14
abundance: large
d_gene: .
j_gene: TRBJ1-4
v_gene: TRBV5-1
CDR3nt: TGCGCCAGCAGGCCGGGAAGCTCTAATGAAAAACTGTTTTTT
CDR3aa: CASRPGSSNEKLFF

len: 20
abundance: few
d_gene: TRBD2
j_gene: TRBJ2-6
v_gene: TRBV4-1
CDR3nt: TGCGCCAGCAGCCCCCGATTAGCGGGAGGTCAAGTGAGTGGGGCCAACGTCCTGACTTTC
CDR3aa: CASSPRLAGGQVSGANVLTF

len: 14
abundance: once
d_gene: .
j_gene: TRBJ2-3
v_gene: TRBV13
CDR3nt: TGTGCCAGCAGCCTCACAGGGATAGAAGATACGCAGTATTTT
CDR3aa: CASSLTGIEDTQYF

len: 15
abundance: .
d_gene: .
j_gene: TRBJ1-1
v_gene: TRBV6-5
CDR3nt: TGTGCCAGCAGTCGCTCGGCAGGGAAGAACACTGAAGCTTTCTTT
CDR3aa: CASSRSAGKNTEAFF

len: 15
abundance: .
d_gene: TRBD1
j_gene: TRBJ2-3
v_gene: TRBV6-1
CDR3nt: TGTGCCAGCACTCCGTTCACAGGGGGCACAGATACGCAGTATTTT
CDR3aa: CASTPFTGGTDTQYF

len: 17
abundance: few
d_gene: .
j_gene: TRBJ1-2
v_gene: TRBV4-1
CDR3nt: TGCGCCAGCAGCCAGCGGGGGGGAGGGGTAATTAGCTATGGCTACACCTTC
CDR3aa: CASSQRGGGVISYGYTF

len: 14
abundance: large
d_gene: TRBD1
j_gene: TRBJ1-2
v_gene: TRBV27
CDR3nt: TGTGCCAGCAGTACGCAGGGGGCTAACTATGGCTACACCTTC
CDR3aa: CASSTQGANYGYTF

len: 15
abundance: few
d_gene: TRBD2
j_gene: TRBJ2-1
v_gene: TRBV11-1
CDR3nt: TGTGCCAGCAGCTTAGCGGGAGGGACCTACAATGAGCAGTTCTTC
CDR3aa: CASSLAGGTYNEQFF

len: 15
abundance: large
d_gene: TRBD2
j_gene: TRBJ2-1
v_gene: TRBV19
CDR3nt: TGTGCCAGTAGTATGACTAGCGGGAGCTACAATGAGCAGTTCTTC
CDR3aa: CASSMTSGSYNEQFF

len: 17
abundance: .
d_gene: .
j_gene: TRBJ1-5
v_gene: TRBV7-8
CDR3nt: TGTGCCAGCAGCCATCCTCCCTGGCAGGATAGCAATCAGCCCCAGCATTTT
CDR3aa: CASSHPPWQDSNQPQHF

len: 17
abundance: few
d_gene: TRBD1
j_gene: TRBJ2-7
v_gene: TRBV6-1
CDR3nt: TGTGCCAGCAGTGAGGTCCGCTACCGGGACAGTTCCTACGAGCAGTACTTC
CDR3aa: CASSEVRYRDSSYEQYF

len: 13
abundance: .
d_gene: TRBD1
j_gene: TRBJ1-2
v_gene: TRBV7-2
CDR3nt: TGTGCCAGCAGCAGGGACAGGGGGCAGGGCTACACCTTC
CDR3aa: CASSRDRGQGYTF

len: 13
abundance: .
d_gene: TRBD1
j_gene: TRBJ2-7
v_gene: TRBV30
CDR3nt: TGTGCCTGGAGACAGGGGGCTGCCTACGAGCAGTACTTC
CDR3aa: CAWRQGAAYEQYF

len: 12
abundance: .
d_gene: .
j_gene: TRBJ1-5
v_gene: TRBV7-2
CDR3nt: TGTGCCAGCAGCCAAGGGGGGGTGCCCCAGCATTTT
CDR3aa: CASSQGGVPQHF

len: 15
abundance: .
d_gene: .
j_gene: TRBJ1-6
v_gene: TRBV11-2
CDR3nt: TGTGCCAGCAGCTTAGGGGGGACTAGGAGTTCACCCCTCCACTTT
CDR3aa: CASSLGGTRSSPLHF

len: 16
abundance: medium-sized
d_gene: .
j_gene: TRBJ2-7
v_gene: TRBV27
CDR3nt: TGTGCCAGCACCGCGGACGCCGTCCGATACCCTAGGGAGCAGTACTTC
CDR3aa: CASTADAVRYPREQYF

len: 15
abundance: .
d_gene: .
j_gene: TRBJ1-2
v_gene: TRBV27
CDR3nt: TGTGCCAGCAGTTTGGTTTTCGGCGGGAACTATGGCTACACCTTC
CDR3aa: CASSLVFGGNYGYTF

len: 16
abundance: .
d_gene: .
j_gene: TRBJ1-1
v_gene: TRBV6-8
CDR3nt: TGCGCCAGCAGTTCCCCCGGGGGGGGGTGGGTCACTGAAGCTTTCTTT
CDR3aa: CASSSPGGGWVTEAFF

len: 16
abundance: .
d_gene: TRBD1
j_gene: TRBJ1-5
v_gene: TRBV19
CDR3nt: TGTGCCAGTAGTATAGATCTTCGGACAGGCTATCAGCCCCAGCATTTT
CDR3aa: CASSIDLRTGYQPQHF

len: 17
abundance: medium-sized
d_gene: TRBD2
j_gene: TRBJ2-5
v_gene: TRBV28
CDR3nt: TGTGCCAGCAGTTCCCCCGGGCTAGCGGGGGTACAAGAGACCCAGTACTTC
CDR3aa: CASSSPGLAGVQETQYF

len: 12
abundance: .
d_gene: .
j_gene: TRBJ2-7
v_gene: TRBV11-2
CDR3nt: TGTGCCAGCAGCCAAACGGGTGTAGAGCAGTACTTC
CDR3aa: CASSQTGVEQYF

len: 16
abundance: .
d_gene: .
j_gene: TRBJ1-5
v_gene: TRBV4-1
CDR3nt: TGCGCCAGCAGCCAAGATGTAGGATTTCGCAATCAGCCCCAGCATTTT
CDR3aa: CASSQDVGFRNQPQHF

len: 13
abundance: .
d_gene: TRBD2
j_gene: TRBJ2-7
v_gene: TRBV29-1
CDR3nt: TGCAGCGCAAAAACTAGCGGGAGAAACGAGCAGTACTTC
CDR3aa: CSAKTSGRNEQYF

len: 14
abundance: .
d_gene: TRBD1
j_gene: TRBJ2-7
v_gene: TRBV11-2
CDR3nt: TGTGCCAGCAGCTTGGTGGGACAGGGCAGGGAGCAGTACTTC
CDR3aa: CASSLVGQGREQYF

len: 13
abundance: .
d_gene: TRBD1
j_gene: TRBJ2-1
v_gene: TRBV29-1
CDR3nt: TGCAGCACCGGGACAGGGGGCTACAATGAGCAGTTCTTC
CDR3aa: CSTGTGGYNEQFF

len: 15
abundance: .
d_gene: TRBD1
j_gene: TRBJ1-4
v_gene: TRBV7-9
CDR3nt: TGTGCCAGCACCTTGGCCGGGACAGGGAATGAAAAACTGTTTTTT
CDR3aa: CASTLAGTGNEKLFF